The 8 T cell receptor beta chains in this list originate from one sample, sequenced in a study of shared T cell receptors in the human thymus. Sequencing used immunoSEQ multiplex PCR; TCRdb keeps in-frame clones, though not all of them. The sample records 650,000 to 950,000 clones, 70% to 90% being singletons. Separately, the same data were catalogued under a study of human thymus T cells.

The sample comprised thymocytes. The receptors were sampled from a girl younger than two with a congenital heart defect.

The chain has TRBV27 and TRBJ1-1, with D unresolved. The CDR3 runs 14 residues. Trimming took off 4 bases at V and 2 bases at J, with 11 bases between the two ends. Germline-derived CDR1 and CDR2 are MNHEY and SMNVEV (reference sequence). CDR3 region: CASSSSGFNTEAFF. The CDR3 DNA follows: TGTGCCAGCAGTTCGTCAGGCTTCAACACTGAAGCTTTCTTT.

V usage is TRBV11-2 and J usage is TRBJ2-1; D call uncertain. V lost 9 bases and J lost 8, with 8 bases in between. Germline lookup yields CDR1 SGHAT and CDR2 FQNNGV. This CDR3 has 10 amino acids. The CDR3 spells CASRGHEQFF. CDR3 in DNA: TGTGCCAGTCGTGGCCATGAGCAGTTCTTC.

CDR3 bases: TGTGCCAGCAGAAGACTAGCTGGGGAGACCCAGTACTTC. Protein product: CASRRLAGETQYF. The rearrangement uses TRBV6-6 and TRBJ2-5; TRBD2 matches at 7 bases. V lost 6 bases, J lost 5 bases, and 6 bases stayed unmatched. CDR1 is MNHNY, CDR2 SVGAGI, per germline (reference sequence). The length of the CDR3 is 13 residues.

The chain employs TRBV5-1 and TRBJ2-3, with D tentatively TRBD2 (6 bases). Between the trimmed V and J ends, which lost 3 bases and 8 bases, there was a span of 16 bases. The CDR3 loop spans 14 amino acids. CDR1 SGHRS and CDR2 YFSETQ come from the germline V gene. The CDR3 DNA reads TGCGCCAGCAGCTGGGGGACTCTTCAGGGTACGCAGTATTTT. It yields the protein CASSWGTLQGTQYF.

In regard to this clone: As the CDR3 is not closed by the conserved phenylalanine or tryptophan, this likely results from a read error. The rearrangement links TRBV28 to TRBJ1-6; D possibly corresponds to TRBD1 (6 bases). Per the germline V gene, CDR1 is MDHEN and CDR2 is SYDVKM. The CDR3 consists of 14 residues. V was cut by 7 bases and J by 9 bases, with 16 bases left in between. The CDR3 DNA follows: TGTGCCAGCACGACAGGTATCGGGGCTTCACCCCTCCACCTT. This translates into CASTTGIGASPLHL.

This sequence joins TRBV7-6 and TRBJ1-1; D perhaps matches TRBD1 (5 bases). Trimming cost V 5 bases and J 4 bases, with 29 bases left between them. Germline CDR1 reads SGHVS; CDR2 reads FNYEAQ. This CDR3 region has 19 residues. CDR3 amino acids: CASSPKLGWGCGAGTEAFF. CDR3 bases: TGTGCCAGCAGCCCGAAACTGGGGTGGGGTTGTGGGGCTGGCACTGAAGCTTTCTTT.

The gene calls are TRBV19 and TRBJ1-6; D unclear. From germline, CDR1 is LNHDA and CDR2 SQIVND (reference sequence). Trimming took off 5 bases at V and 13 bases at J, with 12 bases between the two ends. The CDR3 consists of 12 residues. The CDR3 DNA is TGTGCCAGTAGTTCCCATCAGTTGCCCCTCCACTTT. It encodes CASSSHQLPLHF.

The genes are TRBV2 and TRBJ1-3; TRBD1 might be the D (6 bases). CDR1 and CDR2 from the germline V gene are SNHLY and FYNNEI. This CDR3 contains 13 residues. V lost 6 bases, J lost 7 bases, and 13 bases lay in between. The CDR3 DNA is TGTGCCAGCAGGGGACATCTAAGCAACACCATATATTTT. Amino acid sequence: CASRGHLSNTIYF.